A single sample gave rise to the 7 T cell receptor beta chains below, sequenced in a study of beta chain features in type 1 diabetes. Investigators reverse transcribed all isolated RNA, so they sequenced expressed TCRB transcripts. This table comes from immunoSEQ multiplex PCR, and its TCRdb copy is limited to in-frame clones, with some not included. The data show almost 250,000 clones, roughly 14% seen once. The specimen sequenced was naive CD4+ T cells from blood. Receptors were obtained from a middle-aged woman in good health.

The chain joins TRBV2 to TRBJ2-7; perhaps TRBD1 as D (6 bases). V was pared by 6 bases and J by 1 base, with 10 bases between. CDR3 length: 13 amino acids. Per germline, CDR1 SNHLY and CDR2 FYNNEI. CDR3 nucleotide sequence: TGTGCCAGCAGCGCAGACAGGTCCTACGAGCAGTACTTC. Protein: CASSADRSYEQYF.

This clone was counted between two and nine times. The chain recombines TRBV18 with TRBJ2-7; 7 bases fit TRBD1. Germline assignment: CDR1 KGHSH and CDR2 LQKENI. V lost 6 bases and J lost 4; bases outside the gene matches: 18. The CDR3 has 17 residues. Here the CDR3 DNA reads TGTGCCAGCTCCGCTGGGGCGAGGGGGCGCGATGCATACGAGCAGTACTTC. It encodes CASSAGARGRDAYEQYF.

The rearrangement links TRBV5-1 to TRBJ1-5; tentatively, D is TRBD1 (5 bases). This CDR3 is 15 amino acids long. The germline V and J ends were trimmed by 2 bases and 8 bases, with 17 bases remaining between them. Per germline, CDR1 SGHRS and CDR2 YFSETQ. The CDR3 here is CASSFRGSLEEPQHF. DNA of the CDR3: TGCGCCAGCAGCTTTCGGGGGAGCCTTGAGGAGCCCCAGCATTTT.

The chain couples TRBV18 to TRBJ2-1; D ambiguous. V was pared by 3 bases and J by 0 bases, with 12 bases between. Germline V gives CDR1 KGHSH, CDR2 LQKENI. The CDR3 consists of 16 residues. The CDR3 bases are TGTGCCAGCTCACCCGTCTCCCCCGGCTCCTACAATGAGCAGTTCTTC. This translates into CASSPVSPGSYNEQFF.

This clone has a handful of counts. For the CDR3, the DNA is TGTGCCAGCAGCCCAGGGACAGGGAAAGAGACCCAGTACTTC. It yields the protein CASSPGTGKETQYF. The chain has TRBV2 and TRBJ2-5; 9 nucleotides match TRBD1. Per the germline V gene, CDR1 is SNHLY and CDR2 is FYNNEI. Losses at the gene ends were 6 bases for V and 3 bases for J; bases not matched to a gene: 5. CDR3 length: 14 amino acids.

The J gene is TRBJ1-3, the V gene TRBV4-1; the D gene is possibly TRBD1 (6 bases). This CDR3 is 15 amino acids long. CDR1 and CDR2 from the germline V gene are MGHRA and YSYEKL. V lost 1 base and J 0 bases, leaving 7 bases between the germline ends. The CDR3 here is CASSQGRGSGNTIYF. As DNA, the CDR3 is TGCGCCAGCAGCCAAGGCAGGGGCTCTGGAAACACCATATATTTT.

This CDR3 reads CATSGQGNSPLHF. The CDR3 DNA is TGTGCCACCAGCGGGCAGGGGAATTCACCCCTCCACTTT. The genes are TRBV15 and TRBJ1-6, with D possibly being TRBD1 (6 bases). This CDR3 is built from 13 residues. The V end was cut by 5 bases, the J end by 7 bases, with 9 bases between. Germline V CDR1 and CDR2: LNHNV, YYDKDF (reference sequence).